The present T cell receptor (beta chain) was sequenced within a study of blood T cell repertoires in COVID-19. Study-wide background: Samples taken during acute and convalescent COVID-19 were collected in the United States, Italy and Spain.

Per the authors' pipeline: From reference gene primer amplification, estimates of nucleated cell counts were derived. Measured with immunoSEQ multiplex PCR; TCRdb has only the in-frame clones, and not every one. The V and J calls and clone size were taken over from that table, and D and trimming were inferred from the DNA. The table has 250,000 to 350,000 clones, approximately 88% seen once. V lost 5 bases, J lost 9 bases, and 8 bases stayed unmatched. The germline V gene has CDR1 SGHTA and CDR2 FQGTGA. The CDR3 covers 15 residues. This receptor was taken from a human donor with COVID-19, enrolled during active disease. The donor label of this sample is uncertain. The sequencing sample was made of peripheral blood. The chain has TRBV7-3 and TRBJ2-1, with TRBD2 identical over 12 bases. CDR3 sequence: CASSLRTSGIGEQFF. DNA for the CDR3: TGTGCCAGCAGCCTACGGACTAGCGGGATCGGTGAGCAGTTCTTC.